A selection of T cell receptor beta chains follows, all from one sample in a study of identical twins. One entry per CDR3 protein, called by TCRdb with MiXCR from the 5' RACE reads. In the table there are a few hundred thousand distinct CDR3 sequences, about 13% of which are singletons. This sample also belongs to another study, concerning yellow fever vaccine responses in identical twins.

Source material: CD4+ T cells sorted from blood. The source is a woman under 30 in good health. Each CDR3 is given without its conserved first and last residue. Each record gives: V gene, J gene, CDR3 protein.

TRBV5-1,TRBJ1-1,ASLNPWEDTEAF
TRBV6-1,TRBJ1-1,ASSDLGTNTEAF
TRBV20-1,TRBJ1-1,SSLTTGTQEAF
TRBV6-1,TRBJ1-2,ASRTTSLRTGGDGYT
TRBV4-2,TRBJ1-4,ASSQEFLQPNEKLF
TRBV12-5,TRBJ2-7,ARGGSYEQY
TRBV7-2,TRBJ2-5,ASSQVLGTGIRETQY
TRBV7-6,TRBJ2-5,ASSQKRTGGEVKTQY
TRBV5-1,TRBJ1-5,ASSLEGGSNQPQH
TRBV3-1,TRBJ2-7,ASSQGVHEQY
TRBV7-3,TRBJ2-2,ASSSGGNTGELF
TRBV5-1,TRBJ2-5,ASSPTPKALVQETQY
TRBV9,TRBJ2-1,ASSERVAGAWGTEQF
TRBV5-1,TRBJ2-3,ASSLGAVDTQY
TRBV5-5,TRBJ2-5,ASSLRAGLIQETQY
TRBV10-3,TRBJ2-5,AISENAGGQETQY
TRBV15,TRBJ2-2,ATSRDLAANTGELF
TRBV20-1,TRBJ2-5,SAIPNQETQY
TRBV6-2/TRBV6-3,TRBJ2-5,ASSYSLAGGQTQY